This TCR beta chain is drawn from a study of blood T cell repertoires in COVID-19. Study at large: The United States, Italy and Spain supplied acute and convalescent COVID-19 samples. In each case, the material was cDNA or gDNA derived from T cells, B-cell-depleted T cells, or PBMCs.

As originally analysed: Reference gene primer amplification yielded estimated nucleated cell counts. Sequencing used immunoSEQ multiplex PCR; TCRdb keeps in-frame clones, though not all of them. V and J calls and clone size are given by that table; D and trimming were obtained from the DNA. Among under 300,000 clones, about nine tenths were seen once, and the ten largest hold less than 2.5%. The V and J ends lost 5 bases and 9 bases, in that order; junction bases with no gene match: 16. Germline lookup yields CDR1 SGHVS and CDR2 FQNEAQ. This CDR3 has 15 residues. Sequencing input: peripheral blood. The receptor comes from a man aged 50 to 59 with acute or convalescent COVID-19. The chain has TRBV7-8 and TRBJ2-7; 7 bases map to TRBD1. DNA for the CDR3: TGTGCCAGCAGCCCCCCGGGACAGACCTTCCTGGGGCAGTACTTC. It specifies CASSPPGQTFLGQYF.